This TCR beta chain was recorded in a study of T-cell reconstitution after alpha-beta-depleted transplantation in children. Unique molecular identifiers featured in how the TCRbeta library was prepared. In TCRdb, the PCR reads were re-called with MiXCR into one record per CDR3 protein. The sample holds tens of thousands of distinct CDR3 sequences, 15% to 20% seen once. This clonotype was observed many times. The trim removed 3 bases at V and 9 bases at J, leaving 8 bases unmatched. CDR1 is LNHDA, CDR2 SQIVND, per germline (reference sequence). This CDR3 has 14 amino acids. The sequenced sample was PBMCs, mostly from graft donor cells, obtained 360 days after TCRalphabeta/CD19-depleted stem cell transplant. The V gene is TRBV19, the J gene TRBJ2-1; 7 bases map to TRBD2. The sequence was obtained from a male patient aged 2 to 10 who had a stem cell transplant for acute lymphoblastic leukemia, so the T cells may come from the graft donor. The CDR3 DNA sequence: TGTGCCAGTAGTATTGGGGCGGGAGTGCCTGAGCAGTTCTTC. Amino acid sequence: CASSIGAGVPEQFF.